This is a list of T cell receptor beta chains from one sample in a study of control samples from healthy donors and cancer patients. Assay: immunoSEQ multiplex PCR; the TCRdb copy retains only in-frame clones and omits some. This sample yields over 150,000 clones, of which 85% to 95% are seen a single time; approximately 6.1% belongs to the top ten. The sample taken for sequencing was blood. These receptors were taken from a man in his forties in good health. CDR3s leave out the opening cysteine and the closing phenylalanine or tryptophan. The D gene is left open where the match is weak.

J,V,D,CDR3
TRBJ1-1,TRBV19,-,ASSGVDRLNTEAF
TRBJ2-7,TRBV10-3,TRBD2,AIRGLAGYEQY
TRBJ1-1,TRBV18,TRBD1,ASSPLVPGQGSGTEAF
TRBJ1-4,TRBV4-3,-,ASSQAQSTNEKLF
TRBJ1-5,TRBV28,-,ASSLARGGNQPQH
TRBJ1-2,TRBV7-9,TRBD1,ASSRTGTGGMNYGYT
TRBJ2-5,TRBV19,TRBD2,ASSLGLAGGTQY
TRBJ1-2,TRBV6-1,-,ASSDVAGPDYGYT
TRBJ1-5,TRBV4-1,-,ASSPWPGEREPQH
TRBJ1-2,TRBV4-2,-,ASSQVAGNYGYT
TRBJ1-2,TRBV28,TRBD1,ASSLAGGTGFDPT
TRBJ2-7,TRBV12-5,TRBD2,ASADGLAGPYEQY
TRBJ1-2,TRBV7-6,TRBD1,ASSGTGLNYGYT
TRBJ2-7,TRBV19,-,ASKEQGRSYEQY
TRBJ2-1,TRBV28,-,ASSFYSGSTYNEQF
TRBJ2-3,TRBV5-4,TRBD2,ASSFLAGGMDTQY
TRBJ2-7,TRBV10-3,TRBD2,AVGDPTSGFYEQY
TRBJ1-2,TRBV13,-,ASSLSGGTLYGYT
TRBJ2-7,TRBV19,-,ASSPRQQTFFALEQY
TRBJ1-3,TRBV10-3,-,AISGTSSGNTIY
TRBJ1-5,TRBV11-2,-,ASSLGGPGDNQPQH
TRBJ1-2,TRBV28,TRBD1,ASSYAGGAAIGYT
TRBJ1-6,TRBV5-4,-,ASSLKGNSPLH
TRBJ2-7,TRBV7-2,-,ASSLELVREQEQY
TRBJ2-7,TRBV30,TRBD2,AWSVTRTSRSYEQY
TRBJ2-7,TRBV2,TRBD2,ASSEKVGLAPGEQY
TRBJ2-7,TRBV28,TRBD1,ASSSGQAHFYEQY
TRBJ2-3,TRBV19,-,ASSIIDSTDTQY
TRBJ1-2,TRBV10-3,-,AIATDPLYGYT
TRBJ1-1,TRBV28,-,ASSSPLGTSRTEAF
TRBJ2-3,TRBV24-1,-,ATSAMWGQDTQY
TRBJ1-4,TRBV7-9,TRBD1,ASSFDRGDEKLF
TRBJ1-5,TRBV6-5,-,ASSYPERGSDQPQH
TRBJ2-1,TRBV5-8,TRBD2,ASSLAVAGGSYNEQF
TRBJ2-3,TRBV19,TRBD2,ASTERGATDTQY
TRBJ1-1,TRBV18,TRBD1,ASSSDRDTEAF